This is a list of T cell receptor beta chains from one sample in a study of T cell responses to AZD1222 COVID-19 vaccine. Here immunoSEQ multiplex PCR was the method, and the copy in TCRdb shows in-frame clones only, minus some. The sample has around 200,000 clones; just over 85% are singletons. Specimen: peripheral blood, collected on day 0 of AZD1222 vaccination. The receptor set was obtained from an adult in good health. Each CDR3 is given with its conserved first and last residue. Each record gives: clone size, D gene, J gene, V gene, CDR3 protein, CDR3 DNA. A D gene is named only where the DNA matches it firmly. Part of the rows lack a size; the others show once, few, many or a class for expanded clones.

clone size: NA; D gene: NA; J gene: TRBJ2-7; V gene: TRBV7-9; CDR3 protein: CASSLRQGGTIYEQYF; CDR3 DNA: TGTGCCAGCAGCTTAAGGCAGGGCGGTACTATTTACGAGCAGTACTTC
clone size: few; D gene: TRBD2; J gene: TRBJ2-7; V gene: TRBV27; CDR3 protein: CASSLRLAGEQYF; CDR3 DNA: TGTGCCAGCAGTTTAAGACTAGCGGGCGAGCAGTACTTC
clone size: NA; D gene: NA; J gene: TRBJ1-1; V gene: TRBV10-3; CDR3 protein: CAIGQDTDTEAFF; CDR3 DNA: TGTGCCATCGGGCAGGATACGGACACTGAAGCTTTCTTT
clone size: NA; D gene: TRBD1; J gene: TRBJ1-6; V gene: TRBV3-1/TRBV3-2; CDR3 protein: CASSQGSGQGRSSPLHF; CDR3 DNA: TGTGCCAGCAGCCAAGGGTCGGGACAGGGAAGGAGTTCACCCCTCCACTTT
clone size: few; D gene: TRBD1; J gene: TRBJ2-2; V gene: TRBV5-1; CDR3 protein: CASSQTGGATGELFF; CDR3 DNA: TGCGCCAGCAGCCAGACAGGGGGCGCGACCGGGGAGCTGTTTTTT
clone size: NA; D gene: NA; J gene: TRBJ1-2; V gene: TRBV2; CDR3 protein: CASTSGAIGYTF; CDR3 DNA: TGTGCCAGCACTTCGGGAGCTATAGGCTACACCTTC
clone size: NA; D gene: TRBD2; J gene: TRBJ2-3; V gene: TRBV20-1; CDR3 protein: CSASSSSGVSNTQYF; CDR3 DNA: TGCAGTGCTAGTAGCTCTAGCGGGGTATCAAATACGCAGTATTTT
clone size: NA; D gene: NA; J gene: TRBJ1-2; V gene: TRBV5-4; CDR3 protein: CASSLTAEASYGYTF; CDR3 DNA: TGTGCCAGCAGCTTGACCGCAGAGGCTAGCTATGGCTACACCTTC
clone size: NA; D gene: TRBD1; J gene: TRBJ2-2; V gene: TRBV5-1; CDR3 protein: CASSFYPLTTGQGGPGELFF; CDR3 DNA: TGCGCCAGCAGCTTTTACCCACTAACCACGGGACAGGGAGGCCCCGGGGAGCTGTTTTTT
clone size: few; D gene: NA; J gene: TRBJ1-5; V gene: TRBV2; CDR3 protein: CASARRTVNQPQHF; CDR3 DNA: TGTGCCAGCGCAAGAAGGACGGTGAATCAGCCCCAGCATTTT
clone size: NA; D gene: NA; J gene: TRBJ2-3; V gene: TRBV7-9; CDR3 protein: CASSLGGATDTQYF; CDR3 DNA: TGTGCCAGCAGCTTGGGCGGGGCTACAGATACGCAGTATTTT
clone size: NA; D gene: NA; J gene: TRBJ2-5; V gene: TRBV6-5; CDR3 protein: CASSLTGSQETQYF; CDR3 DNA: TGTGCCAGCAGTCTTACAGGGAGCCAAGAGACCCAGTACTTC
clone size: NA; D gene: NA; J gene: TRBJ2-2; V gene: TRBV4-1; CDR3 protein: CASGLTDSITGELFF; CDR3 DNA: TGCGCCAGCGGCCTGACAGATTCGATTACCGGGGAGCTGTTTTTT
clone size: NA; D gene: TRBD1; J gene: TRBJ2-1; V gene: TRBV11-3; CDR3 protein: CASSLGDEGAEQFF; CDR3 DNA: TGTGCCAGCAGCTTGGGAGATGAGGGGGCCGAGCAGTTCTTC
clone size: NA; D gene: NA; J gene: TRBJ2-3; V gene: TRBV24-1; CDR3 protein: CATSDGARGGQYF; CDR3 DNA: TGTGCCACCAGTGATGGAGCCCGAGGTGGGCAGTATTTT
clone size: NA; D gene: NA; J gene: TRBJ1-1; V gene: TRBV7-2; CDR3 protein: CASSLEGMNTEAFF; CDR3 DNA: TGTGCCAGCAGCTTAGAGGGTATGAACACTGAAGCTTTCTTT
clone size: once; D gene: TRBD1; J gene: TRBJ1-1; V gene: TRBV5-6; CDR3 protein: CASSLLTGRSNTEAFF; CDR3 DNA: TGTGCCAGCAGCCTACTGACAGGGCGATCAAACACTGAAGCTTTCTTT
clone size: NA; D gene: NA; J gene: TRBJ1-1; V gene: TRBV6-5; CDR3 protein: CASSYKFGGNTEAFF; CDR3 DNA: TGTGCCAGCAGTTACAAGTTTGGGGGTAACACTGAAGCTTTCTTT
clone size: NA; D gene: TRBD1; J gene: TRBJ2-2; V gene: TRBV7-6; CDR3 protein: CASSPKGQANTGELFF; CDR3 DNA: TGTGCCAGCAGCCCAAAGGGACAGGCGAACACCGGGGAGCTGTTTTTT
clone size: NA; D gene: TRBD1; J gene: TRBJ2-3; V gene: TRBV29-1; CDR3 protein: CSADRAPTDTQYF; CDR3 DNA: TGCAGCGCCGACAGGGCTCCCACAGATACGCAGTATTTT
clone size: NA; D gene: TRBD1; J gene: TRBJ1-6; V gene: TRBV19; CDR3 protein: CASSDRGTSYNSPLHF; CDR3 DNA: TGTGCCAGTAGCGACAGGGGAACCTCCTATAATTCACCCCTCCACTTT
clone size: NA; D gene: NA; J gene: TRBJ1-6; V gene: TRBV5-6; CDR3 protein: CASSLGAGLKDSPLHF; CDR3 DNA: TGTGCCAGCAGCTTGGGTGCAGGGCTCAAGGATTCACCCCTCCACTTT
clone size: NA; D gene: NA; J gene: TRBJ1-2; V gene: TRBV6-5; CDR3 protein: CASSRREHLGGYTF; CDR3 DNA: TGTGCCAGCAGTCGACGGGAACATCTGGGTGGCTACACCTTC
clone size: NA; D gene: NA; J gene: TRBJ2-5; V gene: TRBV5-1; CDR3 protein: CASSFLQQETQYF; CDR3 DNA: TGCGCCAGCAGCTTTCTACAGCAAGAGACCCAGTACTTC
clone size: NA; D gene: TRBD2; J gene: TRBJ2-7; V gene: TRBV5-1; CDR3 protein: CASSPGTSGGQYF; CDR3 DNA: TGCGCCAGCAGCCCGGGGACTAGCGGGGGACAGTACTTC
clone size: NA; D gene: NA; J gene: TRBJ1-1; V gene: TRBV6-5; CDR3 protein: CASSMDSVNTEAFF; CDR3 DNA: TGTGCCAGCAGTATGGACAGCGTGAACACTGAAGCTTTCTTT
clone size: NA; D gene: NA; J gene: TRBJ1-4; V gene: TRBV18; CDR3 protein: CASSARGSRTNEKLFF; CDR3 DNA: TGTGCCAGCTCAGCAAGAGGGAGTCGAACTAATGAAAAACTGTTTTTT
clone size: NA; D gene: NA; J gene: TRBJ1-4; V gene: TRBV28; CDR3 protein: CASGPPPTNEKLFF; CDR3 DNA: TGTGCCAGCGGACCTCCCCCAACTAATGAAAAACTGTTTTTT
clone size: NA; D gene: NA; J gene: TRBJ2-1; V gene: TRBV11-2; CDR3 protein: CASSLEWDKKGDEQFF; CDR3 DNA: TGTGCCAGCAGCTTAGAGTGGGACAAGAAAGGGGATGAGCAGTTCTTC
clone size: NA; D gene: NA; J gene: TRBJ2-2; V gene: TRBV5-5; CDR3 protein: CASSFQGEGELFF; CDR3 DNA: TGTGCCAGCAGCTTTCAAGGAGAAGGGGAGCTGTTTTTT
clone size: NA; D gene: TRBD1; J gene: TRBJ1-6; V gene: TRBV15; CDR3 protein: CATSRQDRRDSPLHF; CDR3 DNA: TGTGCCACCAGCAGACAGGACAGGAGGGATTCACCCCTCCACTTT
clone size: NA; D gene: NA; J gene: TRBJ2-6; V gene: TRBV28; CDR3 protein: CASSLAGSSGANVLTF; CDR3 DNA: TGTGCCAGCAGTTTGGCAGGATCCTCTGGGGCCAACGTCCTGACTTTC
clone size: once; D gene: NA; J gene: TRBJ2-3; V gene: TRBV4-2; CDR3 protein: CASSQRTGPDTQYF; CDR3 DNA: TGTGCCAGCAGCCAACGGACGGGCCCAGATACGCAGTATTTT
clone size: NA; D gene: NA; J gene: TRBJ2-5; V gene: TRBV7-3; CDR3 protein: CASSPNGAKETQYF; CDR3 DNA: TGTGCCAGCAGCCCAAACGGGGCCAAAGAGACCCAGTACTTC
clone size: NA; D gene: NA; J gene: TRBJ2-2; V gene: TRBV27; CDR3 protein: CASSYLANTGELFF; CDR3 DNA: TGTGCCAGCAGCTACCTAGCGAACACCGGGGAGCTGTTTTTT